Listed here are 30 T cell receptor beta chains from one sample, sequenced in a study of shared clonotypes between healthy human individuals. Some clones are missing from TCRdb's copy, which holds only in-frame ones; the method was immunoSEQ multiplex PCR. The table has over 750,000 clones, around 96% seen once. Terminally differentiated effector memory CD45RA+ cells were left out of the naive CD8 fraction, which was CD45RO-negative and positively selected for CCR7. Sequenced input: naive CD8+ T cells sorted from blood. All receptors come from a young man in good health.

The CDR3 reads CASSSWKDAEAFF. DNA of the CDR3: TGTGCCAGCAGCTCTTGGAAGGACGCTGAAGCTTTCTTT. The chain has TRBV7-9 and TRBJ1-1; unclear D gene. V dropped 4 bases and J dropped 6 bases, with 12 bases sitting between them. The CDR3 spans 13 residues. Germline loops: CDR1 SEHNR, CDR2 FQNEAQ (reference sequence).

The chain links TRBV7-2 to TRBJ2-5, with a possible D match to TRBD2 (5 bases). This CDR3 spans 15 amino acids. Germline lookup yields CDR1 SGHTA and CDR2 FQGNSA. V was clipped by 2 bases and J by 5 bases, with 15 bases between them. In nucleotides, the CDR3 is TGTGCCAGCAGCTTAAATAGTGTAGAGGGCGAGACCCAGTACTTC. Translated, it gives CASSLNSVEGETQYF. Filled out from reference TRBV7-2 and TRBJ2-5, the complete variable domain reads GAGVSQSPSNKVTEKGKDVELRCDPISGHTALYWYRQSLGQGLEFLIYFQGNSAPDKSGLPSDRFSAERTGGSVSTLTIQRTQQEDSAVYLCASSLNSVEGETQYFGPGTRLLVL.

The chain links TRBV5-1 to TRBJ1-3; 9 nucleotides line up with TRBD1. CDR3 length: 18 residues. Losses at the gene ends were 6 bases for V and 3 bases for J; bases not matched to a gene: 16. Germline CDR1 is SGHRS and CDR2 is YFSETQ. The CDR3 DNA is TGCGCCAGCACCGCCGGGACAGGGAATGACCGTGGTGGAAACACCATATATTTT. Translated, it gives CASTAGTGNDRGGNTIYF. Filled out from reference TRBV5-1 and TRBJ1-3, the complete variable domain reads KAGVTQTPRYLIKTRGQQVTLSCSPISGHRSVSWYQQTPGQGLQFLFEYFSETQRNKGNFPGRFSGRQFSNSRSEMNVSTLELGDSALYLCASTAGTGNDRGGNTIYFGEGSWLTVV.

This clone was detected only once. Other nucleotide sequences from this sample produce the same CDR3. The chain's CDR3 is CASSSRGLASYEQYF. DNA for the CDR3: TGTGCCAGCAGCTCCCGGGGACTAGCGAGTTACGAGCAGTACTTC. The rearrangement uses TRBV11-2 and TRBJ2-7; 10 bases match TRBD2. Germline V gene data show CDR1 as SGHAT and CDR2 as FQNNGV. This CDR3 comprises 15 residues. Germline trimming cut 4 bases from V and 4 bases from J; bases unmatched to any gene: 7.

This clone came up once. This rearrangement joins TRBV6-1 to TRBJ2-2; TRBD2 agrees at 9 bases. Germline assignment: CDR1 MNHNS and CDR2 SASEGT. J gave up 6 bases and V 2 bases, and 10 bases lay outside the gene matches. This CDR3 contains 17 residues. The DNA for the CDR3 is TGTGCCAGCAGTGAACCTGCGGGAGGGCCCGGGGCCGGGGAGCTGTTTTTT. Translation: CASSEPAGGPGAGELFF.

The CDR3 reads CASIPTSGSWELFF. CDR3 coding DNA: TGTGCCAGCATCCCGACTAGCGGGAGTTGGGAGCTGTTTTTT. This chain uses TRBV7-9 with TRBJ2-2; 12 bases are shared with TRBD2. CDR1 is SEHNR and CDR2 is FQNEAQ in the germline V gene (reference sequence). V lost 7 bases to trimming and J lost 9 bases; unmatched junction nucleotides: 6. CDR3 length equals 14 residues.

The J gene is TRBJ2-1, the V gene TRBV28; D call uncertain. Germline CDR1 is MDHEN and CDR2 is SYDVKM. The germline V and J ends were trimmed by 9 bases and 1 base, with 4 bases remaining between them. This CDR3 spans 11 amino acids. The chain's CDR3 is CASVSYNEQFF. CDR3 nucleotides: TGTGCCAGTGTGTCCTACAATGAGCAGTTCTTC.

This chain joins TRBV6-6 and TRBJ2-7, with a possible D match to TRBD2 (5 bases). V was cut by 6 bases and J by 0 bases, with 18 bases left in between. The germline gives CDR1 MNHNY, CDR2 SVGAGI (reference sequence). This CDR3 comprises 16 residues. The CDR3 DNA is TGTGCCAGCAGCTCCTCGTCGGGAAAGAGCTCCTACGAGCAGTACTTC. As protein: CASSSSSGKSSYEQYF.

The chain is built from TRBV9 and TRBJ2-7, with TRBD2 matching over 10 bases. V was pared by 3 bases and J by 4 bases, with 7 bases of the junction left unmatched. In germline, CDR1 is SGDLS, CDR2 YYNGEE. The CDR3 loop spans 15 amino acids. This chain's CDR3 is CASSASSGSSYEQYF. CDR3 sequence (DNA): TGTGCCAGCAGCGCCTCTAGCGGGAGTAGTTACGAGCAGTACTTC. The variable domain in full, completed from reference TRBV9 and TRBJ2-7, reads DSGVTQTPKHLITATGQRVTLRCSPRSGDLSVYWYQQSLDQGLQFLIQYYNGEERAKGNILERFSAQQFPDLHSELNLSSLELGDSALYFCASSASSGSSYEQYFGPGTRLTVT.

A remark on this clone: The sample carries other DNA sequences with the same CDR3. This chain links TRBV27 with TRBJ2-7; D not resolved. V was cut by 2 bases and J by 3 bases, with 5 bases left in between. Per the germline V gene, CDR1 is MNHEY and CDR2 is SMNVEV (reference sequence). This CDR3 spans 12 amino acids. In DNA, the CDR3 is TGTGCCAGCAGTTTAATTGGCTACGAGCAGTACTTC. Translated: CASSLIGYEQYF.

The CDR3 spells CASGSDRPGPLEGYNEQFF. The CDR3 DNA reads as TGTGCTAGTGGTTCGGACAGGCCGGGACCCTTGGAGGGCTACAATGAGCAGTTCTTC. J is TRBJ2-1 and V is TRBV12-5; D perhaps matches TRBD1 (7 bases). The CDR3 extends over 19 amino acids. Trimming took off 4 bases at V and 3 bases at J, with 25 bases between the two ends. Germline CDR1 LGHNT, CDR2 FRNRAP.

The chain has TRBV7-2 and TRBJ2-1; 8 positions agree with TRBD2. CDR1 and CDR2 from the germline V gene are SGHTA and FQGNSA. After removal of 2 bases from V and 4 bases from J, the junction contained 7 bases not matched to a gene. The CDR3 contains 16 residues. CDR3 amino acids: CASSLTGTRPYNEQFF. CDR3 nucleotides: TGTGCCAGCAGCTTAACCGGGACTAGACCTTACAATGAGCAGTTCTTC.

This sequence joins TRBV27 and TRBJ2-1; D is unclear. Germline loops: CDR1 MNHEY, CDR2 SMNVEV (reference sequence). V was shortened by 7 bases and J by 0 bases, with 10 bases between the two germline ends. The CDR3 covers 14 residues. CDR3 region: CASIPKASYNEQFF. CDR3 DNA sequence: TGTGCCAGCATTCCAAAGGCCTCCTACAATGAGCAGTTCTTC.

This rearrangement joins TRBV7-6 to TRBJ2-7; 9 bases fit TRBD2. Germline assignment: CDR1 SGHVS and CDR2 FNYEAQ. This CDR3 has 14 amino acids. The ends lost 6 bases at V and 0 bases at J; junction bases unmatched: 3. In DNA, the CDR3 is TGTGCCAGCAGGCGGGGACTAGCCTCCTACGAGCAGTACTTC. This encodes CASRRGLASYEQYF.

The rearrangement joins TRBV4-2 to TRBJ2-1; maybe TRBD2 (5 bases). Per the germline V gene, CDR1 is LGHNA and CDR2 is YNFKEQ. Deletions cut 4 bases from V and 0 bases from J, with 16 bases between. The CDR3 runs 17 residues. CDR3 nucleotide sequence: TGTGCCAGCAGCCCCAACCCAGCGGTAAGCTCCTACAATGAGCAGTTCTTC. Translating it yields CASSPNPAVSSYNEQFF.

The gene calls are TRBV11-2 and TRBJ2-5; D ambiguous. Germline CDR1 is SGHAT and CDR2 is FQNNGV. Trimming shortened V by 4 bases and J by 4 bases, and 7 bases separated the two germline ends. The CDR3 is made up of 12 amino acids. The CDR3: CASSSGGETQYF. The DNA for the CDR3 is TGTGCCAGCAGCTCCGGTGGAGAGACCCAGTACTTC.

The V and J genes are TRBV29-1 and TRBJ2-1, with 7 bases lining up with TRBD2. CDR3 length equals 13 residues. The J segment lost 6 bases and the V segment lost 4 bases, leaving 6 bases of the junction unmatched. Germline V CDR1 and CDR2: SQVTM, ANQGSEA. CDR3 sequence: CSVVGLDSNEQFF. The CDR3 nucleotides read TGCAGCGTTGTAGGACTAGATAGCAATGAGCAGTTCTTC.

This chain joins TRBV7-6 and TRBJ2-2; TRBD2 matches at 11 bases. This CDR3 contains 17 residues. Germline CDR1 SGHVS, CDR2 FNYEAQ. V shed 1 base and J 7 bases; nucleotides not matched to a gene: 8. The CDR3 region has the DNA TGTGCCAGCAGCTTAGGGTCGACTAGCGGGATTTTCGGGGAGCTGTTTTTT. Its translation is CASSLGSTSGIFGELFF.

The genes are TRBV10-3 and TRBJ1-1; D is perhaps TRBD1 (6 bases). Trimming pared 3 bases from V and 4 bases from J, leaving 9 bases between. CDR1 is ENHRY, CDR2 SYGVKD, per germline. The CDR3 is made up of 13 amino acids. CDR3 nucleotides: TGTGCCATCAGTGAAGGGGGAGGCACTGAAGCTTTCTTT. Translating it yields CAISEGGGTEAFF.

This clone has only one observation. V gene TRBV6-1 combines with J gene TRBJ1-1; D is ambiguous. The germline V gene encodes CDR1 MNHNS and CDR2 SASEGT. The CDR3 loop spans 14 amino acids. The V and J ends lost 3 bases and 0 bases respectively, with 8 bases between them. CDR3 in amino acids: CASSEVQMNTEAFF. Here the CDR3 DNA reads TGTGCCAGCAGTGAGGTCCAGATGAACACTGAAGCTTTCTTT.

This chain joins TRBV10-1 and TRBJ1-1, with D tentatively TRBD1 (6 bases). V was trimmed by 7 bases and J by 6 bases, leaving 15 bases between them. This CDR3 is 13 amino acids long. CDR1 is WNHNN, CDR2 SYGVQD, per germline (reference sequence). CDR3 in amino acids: CASKRTAHAEAFF. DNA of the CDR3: TGCGCCAGCAAGCGGACAGCCCATGCTGAAGCTTTCTTT.

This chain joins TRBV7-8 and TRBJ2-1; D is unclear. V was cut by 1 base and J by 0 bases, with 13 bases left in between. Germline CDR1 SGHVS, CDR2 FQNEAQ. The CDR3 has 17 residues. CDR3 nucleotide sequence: TGTGCCAGCAGCTTAGGCGGATGGGCGGTCTCCTACAATGAGCAGTTCTTC. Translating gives CASSLGGWAVSYNEQFF. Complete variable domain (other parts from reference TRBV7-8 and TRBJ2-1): GAGVSQSPRYKVAKRGQDVALRCDPISGHVSLFWYQQALGQGPEFLTYFQNEAQLDKSGLPSDRFFAERPEGSVSTLKIQRTQQEDSAVYLCASSLGGWAVSYNEQFFGPGTRLTVL.

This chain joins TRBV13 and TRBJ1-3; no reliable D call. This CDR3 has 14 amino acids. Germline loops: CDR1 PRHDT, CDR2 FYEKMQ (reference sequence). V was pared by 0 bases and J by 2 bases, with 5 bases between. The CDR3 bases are TGTGCCAGCAGCTTAGGTCGTACTGGAAACACCATATATTTT. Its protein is CASSLGRTGNTIYF.

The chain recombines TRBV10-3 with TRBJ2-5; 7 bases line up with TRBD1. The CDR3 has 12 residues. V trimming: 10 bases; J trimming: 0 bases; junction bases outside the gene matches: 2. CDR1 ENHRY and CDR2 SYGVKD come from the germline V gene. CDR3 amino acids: CATRGYQETQYF. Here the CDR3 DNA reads TGTGCCACCAGGGGGTACCAAGAGACCCAGTACTTC.

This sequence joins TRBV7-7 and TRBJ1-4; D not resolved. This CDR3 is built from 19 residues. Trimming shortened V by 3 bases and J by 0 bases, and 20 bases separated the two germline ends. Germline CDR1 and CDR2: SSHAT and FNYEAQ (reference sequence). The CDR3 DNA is TGTGCCAGCAGCTTTGATACGTCGCGGGATAAGTCAACTAATGAAAAACTGTTTTTT. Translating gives CASSFDTSRDKSTNEKLFF.

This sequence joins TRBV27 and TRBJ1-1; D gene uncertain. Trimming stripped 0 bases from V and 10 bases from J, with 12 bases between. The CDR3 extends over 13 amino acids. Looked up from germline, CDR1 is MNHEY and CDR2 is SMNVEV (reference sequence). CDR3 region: CASSLSRERRAFF. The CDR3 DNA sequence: TGTGCCAGCAGTTTATCGAGGGAGAGGAGAGCTTTCTTT.

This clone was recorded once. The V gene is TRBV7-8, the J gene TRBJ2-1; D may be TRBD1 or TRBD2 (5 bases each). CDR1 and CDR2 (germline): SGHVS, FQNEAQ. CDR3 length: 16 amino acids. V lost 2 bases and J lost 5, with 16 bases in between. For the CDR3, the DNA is TGTGCCAGCAGCTTATACGCCGGGACCACACACAATGAGCAGTTCTTC. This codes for CASSLYAGTTHNEQFF.

The CDR3 reads CASSPSGRAVQYF. CDR3 in DNA: TGCGCCAGCAGCCCTAGCGGGAGGGCCGTGCAGTACTTC. V and J are TRBV4-1 and TRBJ2-7; TRBD2 matches at 12 bases. Trimming cost V 4 bases and J 9 bases; bases outside gene matches: 4. The CDR3 totals 13 residues. Germline loops: CDR1 MGHRA, CDR2 YSYEKL.

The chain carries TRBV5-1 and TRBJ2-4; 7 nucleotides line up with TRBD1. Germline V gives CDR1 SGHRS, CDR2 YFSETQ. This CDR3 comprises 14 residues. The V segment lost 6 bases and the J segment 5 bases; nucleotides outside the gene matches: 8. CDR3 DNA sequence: TGCGCCAGCACGACAGGGCTTAGTGAAAACATTCAGTACTTC. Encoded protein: CASTTGLSENIQYF.

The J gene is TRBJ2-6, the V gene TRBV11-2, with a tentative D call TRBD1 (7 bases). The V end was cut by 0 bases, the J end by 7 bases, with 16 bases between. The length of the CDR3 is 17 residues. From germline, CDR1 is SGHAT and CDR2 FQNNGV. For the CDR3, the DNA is TGTGCCAGCAGCTTAGAGGTTAGGCAGGGGGGAGCCAACGTCCTGACTTTC. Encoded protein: CASSLEVRQGGANVLTF.